The present entry profiles one TCR beta chain with its context. These data come from a study of blood T cell repertoires in COVID-19. The overall study: The United States, Italy and Spain provided the acute and convalescent COVID-19 samples. The cDNA or gDNA used as material had been derived from T cells, B-cell-depleted T cells, or PBMCs.

Per the study methods: Estimates of nucleated cell counts were drawn from the amplification of reference gene primers. Measured with immunoSEQ multiplex PCR; TCRdb has only the in-frame clones, and not every one. V, J and clone size derive from that table, while D and trimming were established from the DNA sequence. Here the sample spans about 72,000 clones, 90% being singletons. The source is a human donor in a cohort sampled during active COVID-19. The source material was peripheral blood.

CDR3 DNA: TGTGCCAGCAGCTCGCCCGGGACTAGCGAGCCCACAGATACGCAGTATTTT. It translates to CASSSPGTSEPTDTQYF. The genes are TRBV7-8 and TRBJ2-3; TRBD2 matches at 10 bases. Germline CDR1 and CDR2: SGHVS and FQNEAQ. The length of the CDR3 is 17 residues. J lost 2 bases, V lost 4 bases, and 9 bases had no gene match.